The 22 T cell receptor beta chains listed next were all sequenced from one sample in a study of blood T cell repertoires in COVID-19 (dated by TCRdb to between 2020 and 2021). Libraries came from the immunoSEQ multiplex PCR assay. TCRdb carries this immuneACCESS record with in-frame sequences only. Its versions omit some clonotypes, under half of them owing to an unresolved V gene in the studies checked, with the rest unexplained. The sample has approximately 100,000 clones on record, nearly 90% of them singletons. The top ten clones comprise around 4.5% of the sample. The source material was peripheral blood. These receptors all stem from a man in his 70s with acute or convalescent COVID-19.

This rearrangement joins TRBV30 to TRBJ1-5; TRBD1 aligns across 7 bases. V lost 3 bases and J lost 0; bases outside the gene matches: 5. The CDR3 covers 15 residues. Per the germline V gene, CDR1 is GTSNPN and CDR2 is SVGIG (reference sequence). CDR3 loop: CAWSAGTASNQPQHF. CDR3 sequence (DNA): TGTGCCTGGAGCGCCGGGACAGCTAGCAATCAGCCCCAGCATTTT.

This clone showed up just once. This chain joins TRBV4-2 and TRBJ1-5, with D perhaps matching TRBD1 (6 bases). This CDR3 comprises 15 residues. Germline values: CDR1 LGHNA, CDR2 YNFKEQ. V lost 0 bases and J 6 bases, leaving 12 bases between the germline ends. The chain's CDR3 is CASSQDGQPLQPQHF. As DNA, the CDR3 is TGTGCCAGCAGCCAAGATGGACAGCCCCTTCAGCCCCAGCATTTT.

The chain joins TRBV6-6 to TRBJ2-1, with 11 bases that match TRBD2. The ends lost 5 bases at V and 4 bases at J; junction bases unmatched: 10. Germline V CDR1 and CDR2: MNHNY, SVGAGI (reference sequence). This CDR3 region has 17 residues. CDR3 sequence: CASSPTGTSGGYNEQFF. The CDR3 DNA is TGTGCCAGCAGTCCAACTGGTACTAGCGGGGGATACAATGAGCAGTTCTTC.

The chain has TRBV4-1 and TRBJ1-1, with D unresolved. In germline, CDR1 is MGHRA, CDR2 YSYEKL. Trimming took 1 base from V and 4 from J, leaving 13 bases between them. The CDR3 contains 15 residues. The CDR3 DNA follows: TGCGCCAGCAGCCAAGTGGAGCGGCGGGGCACTGAAGCTTTCTTT. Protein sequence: CASSQVERRGTEAFF.

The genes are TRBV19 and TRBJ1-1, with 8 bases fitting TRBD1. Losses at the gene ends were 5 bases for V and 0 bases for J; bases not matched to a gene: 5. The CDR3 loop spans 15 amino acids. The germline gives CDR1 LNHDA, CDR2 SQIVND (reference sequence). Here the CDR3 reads CASSPGQGLNTEAFF. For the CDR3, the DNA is TGTGCCAGTAGTCCAGGACAGGGCTTGAACACTGAAGCTTTCTTT. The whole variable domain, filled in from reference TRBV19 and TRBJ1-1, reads DGGITQSPKYLFRKEGQNVTLSCEQNLNHDAMYWYRQDPGQGLRLIYYSQIVNDFQKGDIAEGYSVSREKKESFPLTVTSAQKNPTAFYLCASSPGQGLNTEAFFGQGTRLTVV.

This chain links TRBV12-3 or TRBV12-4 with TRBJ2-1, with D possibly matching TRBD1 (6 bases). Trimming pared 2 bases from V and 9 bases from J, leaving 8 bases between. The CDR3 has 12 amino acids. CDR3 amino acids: CASSLRGFEQFF. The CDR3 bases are TGTGCCAGCAGTTTAAGGGGGTTTGAGCAGTTCTTC.

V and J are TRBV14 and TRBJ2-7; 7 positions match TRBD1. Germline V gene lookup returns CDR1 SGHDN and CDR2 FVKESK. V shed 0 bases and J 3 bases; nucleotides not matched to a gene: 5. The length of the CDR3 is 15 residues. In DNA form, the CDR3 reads TGTGCCAGCAGCCAAGAGACAGGGATCCTCTACGAGCAGTACTTC. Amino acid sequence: CASSQETGILYEQYF.

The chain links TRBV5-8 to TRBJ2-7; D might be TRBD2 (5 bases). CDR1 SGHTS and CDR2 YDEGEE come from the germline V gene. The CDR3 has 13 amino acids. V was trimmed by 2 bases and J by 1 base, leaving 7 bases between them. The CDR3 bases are TGTGCCAGCAGCTTCCGGGATTCCTACGAGCAGTACTTC. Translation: CASSFRDSYEQYF.

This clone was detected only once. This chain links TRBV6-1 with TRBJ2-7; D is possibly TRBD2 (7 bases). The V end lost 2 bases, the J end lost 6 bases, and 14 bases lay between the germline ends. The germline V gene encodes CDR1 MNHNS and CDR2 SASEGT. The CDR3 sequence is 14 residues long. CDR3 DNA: TGTGCCAGCAGTGAATTTGCGGGGGCTGGCGAGCAGTACGTC. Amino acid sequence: CASSEFAGAGEQYV.

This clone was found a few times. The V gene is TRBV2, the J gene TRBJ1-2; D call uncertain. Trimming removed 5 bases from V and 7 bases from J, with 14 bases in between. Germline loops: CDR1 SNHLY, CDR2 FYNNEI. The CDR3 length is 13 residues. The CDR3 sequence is CASSIFFDSGYTF. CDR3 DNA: TGTGCCAGCAGTATTTTCTTCGACTCTGGCTACACCTTC.

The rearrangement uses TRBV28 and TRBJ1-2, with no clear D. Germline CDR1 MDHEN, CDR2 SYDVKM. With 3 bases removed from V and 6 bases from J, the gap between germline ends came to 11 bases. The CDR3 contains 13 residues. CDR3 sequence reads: CASSFPGSNGYTF. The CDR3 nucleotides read TGTGCCAGCAGTTTTCCGGGTTCCAATGGCTACACCTTC.

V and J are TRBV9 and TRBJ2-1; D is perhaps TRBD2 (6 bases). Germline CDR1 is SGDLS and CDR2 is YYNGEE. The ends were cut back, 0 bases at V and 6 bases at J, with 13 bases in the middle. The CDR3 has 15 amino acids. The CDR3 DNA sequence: TGTGCCAGCAGCGTAGCTACGGCGGGAATCAATGAGCAGTTCTTC. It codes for CASSVATAGINEQFF.

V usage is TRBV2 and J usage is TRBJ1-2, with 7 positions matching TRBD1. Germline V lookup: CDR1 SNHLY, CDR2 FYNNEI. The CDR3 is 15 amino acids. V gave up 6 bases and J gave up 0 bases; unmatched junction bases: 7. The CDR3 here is CASRGGQNTNYGYTF. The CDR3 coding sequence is TGTGCCAGCAGGGGGGGACAGAATACTAACTATGGCTACACCTTC.

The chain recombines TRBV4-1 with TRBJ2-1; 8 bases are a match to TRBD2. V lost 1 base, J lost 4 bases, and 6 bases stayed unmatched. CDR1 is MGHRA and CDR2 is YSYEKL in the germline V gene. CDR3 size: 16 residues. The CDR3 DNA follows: TGCGCCAGCAGCCAAGTTCCCGCGGGGGGTTACAATGAGCAGTTCTTC. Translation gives CASSQVPAGGYNEQFF.

The CDR3 spells CASSGQAADSPLHF. CDR3 nucleotides: TGTGCCAGCAGCGGACAGGCCGCGGATTCACCCCTCCACTTT. The chain employs TRBV11-3 and TRBJ1-6, with 7 positions matching TRBD1. CDR3 length: 14 amino acids. J was trimmed by 8 bases and V by 5 bases; bases with no gene match: 6. Germline V gene data show CDR1 as SGHNT and CDR2 as YENEEA. The entire variable domain, with the rest obtained from reference TRBV11-3 and TRBJ1-6, is as follows: EAGVVQSPRYKIIEKKQPVAFWCNPISGHNTLYWYLQNLGQGPELLIRYENEEAVDDSQLPKDRFSAERLKGVDSTLKIQPAELGDSAVYLCASSGQAADSPLHFGNGTRLTVT.

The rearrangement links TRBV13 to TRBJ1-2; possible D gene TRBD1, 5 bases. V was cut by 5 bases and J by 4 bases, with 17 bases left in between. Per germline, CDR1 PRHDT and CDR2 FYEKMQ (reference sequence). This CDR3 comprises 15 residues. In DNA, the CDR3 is TGTGCCAGCAGCGAAATCGGGGGGGTCTCCTATGGCTACACCTTC. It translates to CASSEIGGVSYGYTF.

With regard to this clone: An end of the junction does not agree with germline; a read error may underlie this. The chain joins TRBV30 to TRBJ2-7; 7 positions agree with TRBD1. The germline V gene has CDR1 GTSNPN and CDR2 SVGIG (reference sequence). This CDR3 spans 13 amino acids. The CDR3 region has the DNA TGTGCAAGCTCAGGGGGAACCCCCTACGCGCAGTACTTC. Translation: CASSGGTPYAQYF. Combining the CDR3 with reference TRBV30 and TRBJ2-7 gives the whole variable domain SQTIHQWPATLVQPVGSPLSLECTVEGTSNPNLYWYRQAAGRGLQLLFYSVGIGQISSEVPQNLSASRPQDRQFILSSKKLLLSDSGFYLCASSGGTPYAQYFGPGTRLTVT.

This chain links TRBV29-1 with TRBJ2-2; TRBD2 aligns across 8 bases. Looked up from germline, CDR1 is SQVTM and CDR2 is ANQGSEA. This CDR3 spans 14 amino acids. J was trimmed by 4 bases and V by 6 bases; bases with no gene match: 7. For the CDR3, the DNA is TGCAGCGTCCACGGGGGGGCACTCACCGGGGAGCTGTTTTTT. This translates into CSVHGGALTGELFF.

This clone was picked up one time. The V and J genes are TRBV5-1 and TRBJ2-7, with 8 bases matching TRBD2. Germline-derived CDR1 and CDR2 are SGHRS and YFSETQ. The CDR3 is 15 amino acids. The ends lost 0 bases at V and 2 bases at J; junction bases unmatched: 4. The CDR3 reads CASSLGGGGTYEQYF. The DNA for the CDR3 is TGCGCCAGCAGCTTGGGGGGCGGGGGGACCTACGAGCAGTACTTC.

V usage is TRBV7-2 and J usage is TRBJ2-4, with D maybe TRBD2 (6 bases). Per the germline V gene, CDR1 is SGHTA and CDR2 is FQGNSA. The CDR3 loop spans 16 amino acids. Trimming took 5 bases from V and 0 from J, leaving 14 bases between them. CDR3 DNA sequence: TGTGCCAGCAGCGGGGGGACCGGTGAAGCCAAAAACATTCAGTACTTC. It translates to CASSGGTGEAKNIQYF. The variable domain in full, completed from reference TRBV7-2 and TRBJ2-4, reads GAGVSQSPSNKVTEKGKDVELRCDPISGHTALYWYRQSLGQGLEFLIYFQGNSAPDKSGLPSDRFSAERTGGSVSTLTIQRTQQEDSAVYLCASSGGTGEAKNIQYFGAGTRLSVL.

CDR3 DNA sequence: TGTGCCAGCAGTGAAGTATGGACAGCGTTTAGCTATGGCTACACCTTC. This sequence encodes CASSEVWTAFSYGYTF. The chain uses TRBV6-1 and TRBJ1-2; D is perhaps TRBD1 (6 bases). This CDR3 is 16 amino acids long. The V end was cut by 1 base, the J end by 4 bases, with 16 bases between. The germline gives CDR1 MNHNS, CDR2 SASEGT.

The CDR3 region is CASRGGRGPGETQYF. The CDR3 bases are TGTGCCAGCCGAGGTGGGCGGGGGCCAGGGGAGACCCAGTACTTC. This sequence joins TRBV7-2 and TRBJ2-5; TRBD2 is a possible D gene (7 bases). The CDR3 runs to 15 residues. The germline V gene encodes CDR1 SGHTA and CDR2 FQGNSA. Trimming removed 8 bases at V and 5 bases at J, with 21 bases between.